This T cell receptor (beta chain) was sequenced for a study of CD8 T cells in ankylosing spondylitis. Germline V gene lookup returns CDR1 SGHNT and CDR2 YENEEA. CDR3 length: 12 residues. The authors made TCR beta libraries by quantitative 5'-RACE with molecular barcodes. Each CDR3 protein is one row after TCRdb ran MiXCR on the 5' RACE reads. The top ten hold approximately 6.2% of the sample, which has over 450,000 distinct CDR3 sequences, about an eighth seen once. Study outcomes and limitations: Clones tied to disease were said to be significantly enriched in matched ankylosing spondylitis synovial fluid. The study identified a TCR beta motif of under ten highly homologous variants that appeared characteristic of ankylosing spondylitis blood.

This clonotype was detected many times. Its target is not known. The germline gene is not matched at one end of the junction; a read error may be the cause. The TCR was taken from a male donor with ankylosing spondylitis. The V call is TRBV11-3, the J call TRBJ2-3; D remains ambiguous. The material sequenced was blood, either unsorted or a sorted T cell fraction (not recorded which). The DNA for the CDR3 is TGCGCCAGCAGCTTGGTATCAGATACGCAGTATTTT. Protein sequence: CASSLVSDTQYF.